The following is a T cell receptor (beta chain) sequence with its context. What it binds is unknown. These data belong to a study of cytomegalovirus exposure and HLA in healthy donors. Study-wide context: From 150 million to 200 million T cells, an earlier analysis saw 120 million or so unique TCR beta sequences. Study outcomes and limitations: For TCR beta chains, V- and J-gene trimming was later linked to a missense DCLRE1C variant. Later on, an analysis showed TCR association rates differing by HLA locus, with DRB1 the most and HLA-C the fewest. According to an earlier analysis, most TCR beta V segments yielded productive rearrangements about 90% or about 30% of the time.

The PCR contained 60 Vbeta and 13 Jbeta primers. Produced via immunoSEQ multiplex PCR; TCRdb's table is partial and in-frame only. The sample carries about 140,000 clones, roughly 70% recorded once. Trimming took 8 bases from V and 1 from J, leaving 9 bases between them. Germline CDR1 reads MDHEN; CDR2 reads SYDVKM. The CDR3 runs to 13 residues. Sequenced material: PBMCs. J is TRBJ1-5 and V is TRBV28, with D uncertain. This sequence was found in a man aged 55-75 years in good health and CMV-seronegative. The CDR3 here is CASVRASNQPQHF. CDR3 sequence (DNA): TGTGCCAGCGTGAGGGCGAGCAATCAGCCCCAGCATTTT.